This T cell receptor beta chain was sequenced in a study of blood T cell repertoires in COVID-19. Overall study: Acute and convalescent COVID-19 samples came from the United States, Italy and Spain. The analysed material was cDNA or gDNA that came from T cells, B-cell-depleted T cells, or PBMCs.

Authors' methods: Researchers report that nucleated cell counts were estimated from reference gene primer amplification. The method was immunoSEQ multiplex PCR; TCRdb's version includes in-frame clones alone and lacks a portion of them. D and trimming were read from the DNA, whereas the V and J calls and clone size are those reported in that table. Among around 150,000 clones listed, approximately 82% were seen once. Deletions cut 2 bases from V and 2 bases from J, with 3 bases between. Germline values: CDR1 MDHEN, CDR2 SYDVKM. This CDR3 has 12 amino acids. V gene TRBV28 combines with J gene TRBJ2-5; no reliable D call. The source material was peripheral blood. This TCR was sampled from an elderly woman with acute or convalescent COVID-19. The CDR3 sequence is CASSLPQETQYF. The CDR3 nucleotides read TGTGCCAGCAGTTTACCACAAGAGACCCAGTACTTC. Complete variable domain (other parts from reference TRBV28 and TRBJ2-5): DVKVTQSSRYLVKRTGEKVFLECVQDMDHENMFWYRQDPGLGLRLIYFSYDVKMKEKGDIPEGYSVSREKKERFSLILESASTNQTSMYLCASSLPQETQYFGPGTRLLVL.